This TCR beta chain was recorded in a study of shared clonotypes between healthy human individuals. Whole-study results and caveats: Donor scarcity curtailed the genetic and exposure-history diversity represented herein. Large sequencing depth failed to make sorted-subset sequencing complete, rarefaction showed. Around 5% of naive CD4 clonotypes were shared across four donors.

About this clone itself: The antigen is unknown.

Assay execution took place at the deep level. TCRdb's table, derived via immunoSEQ multiplex PCR, lists solely in-frame clones and lacks some. The repertoire consists of hundreds of thousands of clones, with more than 70% occurring once and the leading ten covering around 2%. Germline V gene lookup returns CDR1 SNHLY and CDR2 FYNNEI. The CDR3 is made up of 15 amino acids. The germline V and J ends were trimmed by 3 bases and 2 bases, with 13 bases remaining between them. J is TRBJ1-1 and V is TRBV2; D gene uncertain. The sequenced sample was memory CD4+ T cells sorted from blood. Documented subset: CD45RA-negative fraction. The TCR comes from a woman in her 30s in good health. CDR3 DNA: TGTGCCAGCAGTGATGTCGTGGGGATTAACACTGAAGCTTTCTTT. It specifies CASSDVVGINTEAFF.